These 3 T cell receptor beta chains were all obtained from the same sample, sequenced in a study of control samples from healthy donors and cancer patients. Libraries were prepared by immunoSEQ multiplex PCR; TCRdb keeps only in-frame clonotypes and omits some of them. The sample holds about 44,000 clones, 70% to 90% seen once. The specimen was PBMCs. The source is a woman aged 55 to 70 with lung cancer.

This clone was seen a handful of times. The chain uses TRBV29-1 and TRBJ1-5; weak D call: TRBD1 (5 bases). Trimming removed 7 bases at V and 2 bases at J, with 9 bases between. There are 12 residues in the CDR3. Looked up from germline, CDR1 is SQVTM and CDR2 is ANQGSEA. This CDR3 is CSARDGNQPQHF. The CDR3, as DNA: TGCAGCGCAAGGGACGGCAATCAGCCCCAGCATTTT.

This sequence joins TRBV11-3 and TRBJ2-1; 7 positions match TRBD1. The CDR3 consists of 13 residues. Germline trimming cut 3 bases from V and 9 bases from J; bases unmatched to any gene: 5. Germline CDR1 SGHNT, CDR2 YENEEA. The DNA for the CDR3 is TGTGCCAGCAGCTTGACAGGGAAGGGTGAGCAGTTCTTC. Its translation: CASSLTGKGEQFF.

This sequence joins TRBV7-9 and TRBJ2-1; maybe TRBD1 (6 bases). With 4 bases removed from V and 6 bases from J, the gap between germline ends came to 16 bases. The CDR3 loop spans 15 amino acids. Looked up from germline, CDR1 is SEHNR and CDR2 is FQNEAQ (reference sequence). This chain's CDR3 is CASSSRIQGTNEQFF. The CDR3, as DNA: TGTGCCAGCAGCTCAAGAATACAGGGTACCAATGAGCAGTTCTTC.